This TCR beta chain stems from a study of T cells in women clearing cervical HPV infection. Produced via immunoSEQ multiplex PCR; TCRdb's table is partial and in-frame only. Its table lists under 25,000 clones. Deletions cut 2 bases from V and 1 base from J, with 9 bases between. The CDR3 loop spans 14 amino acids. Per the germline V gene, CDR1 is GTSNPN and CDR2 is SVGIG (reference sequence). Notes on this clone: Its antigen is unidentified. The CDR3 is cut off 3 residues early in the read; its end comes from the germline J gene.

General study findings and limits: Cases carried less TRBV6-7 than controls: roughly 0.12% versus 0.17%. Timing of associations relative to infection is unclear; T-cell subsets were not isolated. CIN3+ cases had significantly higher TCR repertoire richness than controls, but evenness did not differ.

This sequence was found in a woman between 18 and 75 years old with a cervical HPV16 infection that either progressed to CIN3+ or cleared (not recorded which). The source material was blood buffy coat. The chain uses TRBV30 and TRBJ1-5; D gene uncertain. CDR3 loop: CAWSPLQSNQPQHF. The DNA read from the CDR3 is TGTGCCTGGAGTCCTCTTCAGAGCAATCAGCCC.